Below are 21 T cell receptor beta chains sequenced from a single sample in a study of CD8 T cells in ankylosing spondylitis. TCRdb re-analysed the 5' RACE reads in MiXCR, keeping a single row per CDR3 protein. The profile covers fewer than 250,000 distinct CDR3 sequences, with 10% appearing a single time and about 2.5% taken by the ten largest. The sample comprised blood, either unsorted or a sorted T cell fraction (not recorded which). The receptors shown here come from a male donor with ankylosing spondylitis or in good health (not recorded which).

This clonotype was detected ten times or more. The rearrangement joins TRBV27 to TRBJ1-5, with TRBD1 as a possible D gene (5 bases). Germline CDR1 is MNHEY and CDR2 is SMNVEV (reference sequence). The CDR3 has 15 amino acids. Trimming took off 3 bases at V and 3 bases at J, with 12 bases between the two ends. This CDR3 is CASSFFPGINQPQHF. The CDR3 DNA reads TGTGCCAGCAGTTTTTTCCCAGGGATCAATCAGCCCCAGCATTTT.

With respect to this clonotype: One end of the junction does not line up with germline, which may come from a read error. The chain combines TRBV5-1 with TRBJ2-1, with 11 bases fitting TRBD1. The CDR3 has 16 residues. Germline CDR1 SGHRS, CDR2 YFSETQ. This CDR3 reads CASSSSGQGANNVQFF. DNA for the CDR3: TGCGCCAGCAGCTCGTCCGGACAGGGGGCGAACAATGTGCAGTTCTTC.

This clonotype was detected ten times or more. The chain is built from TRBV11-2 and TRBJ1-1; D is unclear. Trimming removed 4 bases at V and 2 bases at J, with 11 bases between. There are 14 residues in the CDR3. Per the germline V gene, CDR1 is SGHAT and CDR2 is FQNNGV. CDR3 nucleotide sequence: TGTGCCAGCAGCTCTGATCGGCCTAACACTGAAGCTTTCTTT. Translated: CASSSDRPNTEAFF.

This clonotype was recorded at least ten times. For the CDR3, the DNA is TGTGCCAGCAGCCGAATGGGACAGGGCTACGAGCAGTACTTC. It encodes CASSRMGQGYEQYF. The chain has TRBV7-2 and TRBJ2-7, with TRBD1 matching 9 bases. Germline V CDR1 and CDR2: SGHTA, FQGNSA. Unmatched junction bases numbered 5, after V lost 5 bases and J lost 3 bases. The CDR3 is made up of 14 amino acids. The full variable domain, rest sourced from reference TRBV7-2 and TRBJ2-7, is GAGVSQSPSNKVTEKGKDVELRCDPISGHTALYWYRQSLGQGLEFLIYFQGNSAPDKSGLPSDRFSAERTGGSVSTLTIQRTQQEDSAVYLCASSRMGQGYEQYFGPGTRLTVT.

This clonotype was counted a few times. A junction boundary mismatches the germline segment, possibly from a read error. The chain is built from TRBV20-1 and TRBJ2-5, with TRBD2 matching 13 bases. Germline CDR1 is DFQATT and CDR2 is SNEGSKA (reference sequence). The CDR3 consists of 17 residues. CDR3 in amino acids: CCAFLFGLAGVQETQYF. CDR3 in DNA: TGCTGTGCTTTTCTCTTCGGACTAGCGGGGGTACAAGAGACCCAGTACTTC.

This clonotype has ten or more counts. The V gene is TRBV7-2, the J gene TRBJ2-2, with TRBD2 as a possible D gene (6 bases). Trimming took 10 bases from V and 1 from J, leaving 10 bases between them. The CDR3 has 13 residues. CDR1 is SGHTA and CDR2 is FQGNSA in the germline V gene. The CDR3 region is CAMRRGNTGELFF. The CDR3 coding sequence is TGTGCCATGAGGCGGGGGAACACCGGGGAGCTGTTTTTT.

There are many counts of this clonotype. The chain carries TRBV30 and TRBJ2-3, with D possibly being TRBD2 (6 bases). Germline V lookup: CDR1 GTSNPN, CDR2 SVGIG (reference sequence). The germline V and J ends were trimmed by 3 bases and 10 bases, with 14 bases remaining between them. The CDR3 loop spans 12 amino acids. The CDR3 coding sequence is TGTGCCTGGAGCCTACTAGGGGAGGCGCAGTATTTT. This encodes CAWSLLGEAQYF. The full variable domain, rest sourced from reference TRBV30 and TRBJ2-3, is SQTIHQWPATLVQPVGSPLSLECTVEGTSNPNLYWYRQAAGRGLQLLFYSVGIGQISSEVPQNLSASRPQDRQFILSSKKLLLSDSGFYLCAWSLLGEAQYFGPGTRLTVL.

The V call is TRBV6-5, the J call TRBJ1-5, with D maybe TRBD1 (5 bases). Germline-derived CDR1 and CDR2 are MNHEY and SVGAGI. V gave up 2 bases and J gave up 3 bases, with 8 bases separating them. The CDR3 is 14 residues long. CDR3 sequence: CASSYDRFNQPQHF. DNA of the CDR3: TGTGCCAGCAGTTACGACAGATTCAATCAGCCCCAGCATTTT.

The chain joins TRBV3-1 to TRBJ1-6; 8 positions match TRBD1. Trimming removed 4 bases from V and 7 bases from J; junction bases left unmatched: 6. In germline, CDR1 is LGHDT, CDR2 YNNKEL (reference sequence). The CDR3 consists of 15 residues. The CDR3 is CASSRPDRVNSPLHF. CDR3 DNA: TGTGCCAGCAGCCGCCCGGACAGGGTGAATTCACCCCTCCACTTT.

This CDR3 is CASLKTSGLAKNIQYF. DNA for the CDR3: TGTGCCAGCTTAAAAACTAGCGGTCTAGCCAAAAACATTCAGTACTTC. V and J are TRBV2 and TRBJ2-4; the match to TRBD2 covers 8 bases. V was clipped by 8 bases and J by 0 bases; unmatched bases: 9. The CDR3 sequence is 16 residues long. CDR1 and CDR2 (germline): SNHLY, FYNNEI. Full variable domain (remainder filled in from reference TRBV2 and TRBJ2-4): EPEVTQTPSHQVTQMGQEVILRCVPISNHLYFYWYRQILGQKVEFLVSFYNNEISEKSEIFDDQFSVERPDGSNFTLKIRSTKLEDSAMYFCASLKTSGLAKNIQYFGAGTRLSVL.

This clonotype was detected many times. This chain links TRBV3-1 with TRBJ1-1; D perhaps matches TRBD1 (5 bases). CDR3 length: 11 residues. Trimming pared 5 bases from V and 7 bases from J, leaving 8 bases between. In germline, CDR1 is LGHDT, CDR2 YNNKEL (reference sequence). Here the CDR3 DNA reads TGTGCCAGCAGCTCGGGGGGTGAAGCTTTCTTT. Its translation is CASSSGGEAFF.

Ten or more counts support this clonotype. CDR3 residues: CAISTGAGYGYTF. For the CDR3, the DNA is TGTGCCATCAGCACAGGGGCGGGCTATGGCTACACCTTC. The rearrangement joins TRBV10-3 to TRBJ1-2, with TRBD1 matching over 7 bases. Per germline, CDR1 ENHRY and CDR2 SYGVKD. The CDR3 is 13 amino acids. The J segment lost 4 bases and the V segment lost 6 bases, leaving 5 bases of the junction unmatched.

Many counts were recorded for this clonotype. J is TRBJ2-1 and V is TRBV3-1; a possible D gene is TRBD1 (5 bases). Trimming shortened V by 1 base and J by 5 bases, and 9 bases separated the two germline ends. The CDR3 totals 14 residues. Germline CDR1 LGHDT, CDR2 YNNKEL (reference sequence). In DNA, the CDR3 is TGTGCCAGCAGCCAAGTAGGCAGGGACAATGAGCAGTTCTTC. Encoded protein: CASSQVGRDNEQFF.

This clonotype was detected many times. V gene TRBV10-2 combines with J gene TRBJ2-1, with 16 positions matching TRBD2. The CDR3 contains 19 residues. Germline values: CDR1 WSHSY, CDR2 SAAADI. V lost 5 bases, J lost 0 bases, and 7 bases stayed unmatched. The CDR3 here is CASSPGLAGGPDSYNEQFF. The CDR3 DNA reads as TGCGCCAGCAGTCCGGGACTAGCGGGAGGGCCCGACTCCTACAATGAGCAGTTCTTC.

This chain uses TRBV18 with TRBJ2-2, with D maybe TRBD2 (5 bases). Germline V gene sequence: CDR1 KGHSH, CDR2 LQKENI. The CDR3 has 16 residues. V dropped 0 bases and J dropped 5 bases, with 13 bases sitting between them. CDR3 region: CASSPPPPGDTGELFF. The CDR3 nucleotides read TGTGCCAGCTCACCACCACCCCCCGGGGATACCGGGGAGCTGTTTTTT.

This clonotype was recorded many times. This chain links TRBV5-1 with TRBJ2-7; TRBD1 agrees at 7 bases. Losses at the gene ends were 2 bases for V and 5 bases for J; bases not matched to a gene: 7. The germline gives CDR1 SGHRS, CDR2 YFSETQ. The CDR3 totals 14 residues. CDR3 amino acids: CASSFTNRGHEQYF. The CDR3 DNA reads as TGCGCCAGCAGCTTTACTAACAGGGGCCACGAGCAGTACTTC.

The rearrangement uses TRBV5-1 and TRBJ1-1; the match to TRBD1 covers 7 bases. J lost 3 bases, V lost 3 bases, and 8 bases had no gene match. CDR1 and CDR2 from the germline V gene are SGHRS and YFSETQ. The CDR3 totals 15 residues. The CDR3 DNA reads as TGCGCCAGCAGCTCCAGACAGGGAACGGACACTGAAGCTTTCTTT. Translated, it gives CASSSRQGTDTEAFF.

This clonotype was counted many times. CDR3 in DNA: TGCGCCAGCAAAGGGGAGGGCGAGCAGTACTTC. Its translation: CASKGEGEQYF. The chain couples TRBV5-1 to TRBJ2-7; TRBD2 aligns across 7 bases. The length of the CDR3 is 11 residues. CDR1 is SGHRS and CDR2 is YFSETQ in the germline V gene. V shed 6 bases and J 6 bases; nucleotides not matched to a gene: 3.

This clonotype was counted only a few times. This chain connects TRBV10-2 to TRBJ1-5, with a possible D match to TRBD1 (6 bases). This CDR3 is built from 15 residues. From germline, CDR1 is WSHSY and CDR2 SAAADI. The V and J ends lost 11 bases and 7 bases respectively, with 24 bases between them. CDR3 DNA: TGCGCCCACACTACCAAATCAGGGGTGCGACAGCCCCAGCATTTT. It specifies CAHTTKSGVRQPQHF.

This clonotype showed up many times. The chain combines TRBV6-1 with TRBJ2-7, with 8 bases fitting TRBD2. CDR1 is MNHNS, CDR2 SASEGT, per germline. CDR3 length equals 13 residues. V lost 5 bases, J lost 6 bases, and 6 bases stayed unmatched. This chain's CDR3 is CASSLGGGREQYF. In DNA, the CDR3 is TGTGCCAGCAGTCTCGGGGGGGGACGCGAGCAGTACTTC.

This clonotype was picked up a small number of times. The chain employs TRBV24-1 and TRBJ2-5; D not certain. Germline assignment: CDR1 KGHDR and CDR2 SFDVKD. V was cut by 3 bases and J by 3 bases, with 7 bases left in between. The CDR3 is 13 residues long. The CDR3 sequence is CATSDAREETQYF. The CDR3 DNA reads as TGTGCCACCAGTGATGCCCGAGAAGAGACCCAGTACTTC.